Described below is a single T cell receptor beta chain sequence and its context. What it recognizes is unknown. This entry is derived from a study of monozygotic twins with inflammatory bowel disease. TCRdb re-called the 5' RACE reads; every CDR3 protein appears as one record, without DNA. The specimen's table records approximately 330,000 distinct CDR3 sequences. The CDR3 length is 13 residues. Germline V gene data show CDR1 as MNHEY and CDR2 as SMNVEV (reference sequence). The study's findings and limits: A single strong clonotype or signal linked to IBD was not supported.

This TCR was recovered from a human donor with ulcerative colitis or Crohn's disease, or a healthy co-twin of an affected twin (not recorded which). This rearrangement joins TRBV27 to TRBJ2-1; TCRdb calls TRBD2, which cannot be checked without DNA. The sequenced sample consisted of blood. CDR3 amino acids: CASSLLVSDEQFF.